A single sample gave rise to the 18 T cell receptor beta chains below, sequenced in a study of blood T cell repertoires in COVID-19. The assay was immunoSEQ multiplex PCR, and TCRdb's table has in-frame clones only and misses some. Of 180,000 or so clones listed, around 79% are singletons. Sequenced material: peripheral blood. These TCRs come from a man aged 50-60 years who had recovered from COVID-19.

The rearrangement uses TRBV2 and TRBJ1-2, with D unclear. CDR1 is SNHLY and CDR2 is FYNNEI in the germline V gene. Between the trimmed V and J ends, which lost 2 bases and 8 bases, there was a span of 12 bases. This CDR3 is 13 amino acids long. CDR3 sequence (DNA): TGTGCCAGCAGTGAACTGGCGGGCTACGGCTACACCTTC. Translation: CASSELAGYGYTF. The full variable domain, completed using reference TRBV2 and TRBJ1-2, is EPEVTQTPSHQVTQMGQEVILRCVPISNHLYFYWYRQILGQKVEFLVSFYNNEISEKSEIFDDQFSVERPDGSNFTLKIRSTKLEDSAMYFCASSELAGYGYTFGSGTRLTVV.

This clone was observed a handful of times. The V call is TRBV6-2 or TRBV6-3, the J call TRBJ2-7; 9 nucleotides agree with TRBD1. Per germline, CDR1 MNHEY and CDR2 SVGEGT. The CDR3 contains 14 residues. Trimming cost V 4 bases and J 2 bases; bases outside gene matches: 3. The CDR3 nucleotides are TGTGCCAGCAGTTTCGGGACAGGGCCCTACGAGCAGTACTTC. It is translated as CASSFGTGPYEQYF.

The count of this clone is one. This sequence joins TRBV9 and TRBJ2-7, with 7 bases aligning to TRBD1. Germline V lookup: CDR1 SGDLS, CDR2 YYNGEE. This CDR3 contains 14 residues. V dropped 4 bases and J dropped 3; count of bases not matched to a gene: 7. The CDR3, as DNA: TGTGCCAGCAGCCCAAGGGACAGCTTCTACGAGCAGTACTTC. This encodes CASSPRDSFYEQYF.

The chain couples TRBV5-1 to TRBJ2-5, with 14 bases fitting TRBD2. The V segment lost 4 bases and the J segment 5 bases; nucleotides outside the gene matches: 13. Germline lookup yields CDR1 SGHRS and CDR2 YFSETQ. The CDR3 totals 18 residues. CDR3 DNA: TGCGCCAGCAGCCTGGGACTAGCGGGAGCACCGCAAAGGGAGACCCAGTACTTC. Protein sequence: CASSLGLAGAPQRETQYF. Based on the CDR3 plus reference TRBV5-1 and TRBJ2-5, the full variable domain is KAGVTQTPRYLIKTRGQQVTLSCSPISGHRSVSWYQQTPGQGLQFLFEYFSETQRNKGNFPGRFSGRQFSNSRSEMNVSTLELGDSALYLCASSLGLAGAPQRETQYFGPGTRLLVL.

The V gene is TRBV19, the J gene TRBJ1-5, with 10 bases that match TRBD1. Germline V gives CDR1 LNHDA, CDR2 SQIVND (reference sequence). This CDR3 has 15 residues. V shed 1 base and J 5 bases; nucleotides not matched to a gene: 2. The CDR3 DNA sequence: TGTGCCAGTAGTATAGGACAGGGGGCATATCAGCCCCAGCATTTT. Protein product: CASSIGQGAYQPQHF.

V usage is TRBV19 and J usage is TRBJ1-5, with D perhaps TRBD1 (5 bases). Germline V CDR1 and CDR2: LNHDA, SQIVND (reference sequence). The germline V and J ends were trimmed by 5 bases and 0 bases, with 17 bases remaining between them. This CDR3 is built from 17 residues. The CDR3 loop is CASSPWRGSYSNQPQHF. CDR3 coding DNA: TGTGCCAGTAGTCCCTGGAGGGGAAGCTATAGCAATCAGCCCCAGCATTTT.

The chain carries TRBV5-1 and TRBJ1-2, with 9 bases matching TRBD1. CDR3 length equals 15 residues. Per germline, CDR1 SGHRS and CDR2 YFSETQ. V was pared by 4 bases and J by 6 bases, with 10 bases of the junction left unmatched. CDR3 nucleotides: TGCGCCAGCAGCCCGTGGACAGGGGACGTTGATGGCTACACCTTC. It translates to CASSPWTGDVDGYTF.

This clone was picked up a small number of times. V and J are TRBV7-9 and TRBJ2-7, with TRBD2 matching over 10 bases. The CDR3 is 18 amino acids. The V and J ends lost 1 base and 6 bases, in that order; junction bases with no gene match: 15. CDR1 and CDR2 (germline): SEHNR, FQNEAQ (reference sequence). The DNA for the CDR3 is TGTGCCAGCAGCTTAGATGGTTGGGGAATAACTAGCGGGACCGAGCAGTACTTC. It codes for CASSLDGWGITSGTEQYF.

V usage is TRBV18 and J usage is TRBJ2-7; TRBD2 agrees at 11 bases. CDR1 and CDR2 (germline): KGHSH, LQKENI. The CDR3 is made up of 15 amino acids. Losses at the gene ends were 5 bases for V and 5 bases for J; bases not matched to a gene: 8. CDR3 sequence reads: CASSVLAGDGDEQYF. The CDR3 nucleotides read TGTGCCAGCTCAGTACTAGCGGGAGATGGGGACGAGCAGTACTTC.

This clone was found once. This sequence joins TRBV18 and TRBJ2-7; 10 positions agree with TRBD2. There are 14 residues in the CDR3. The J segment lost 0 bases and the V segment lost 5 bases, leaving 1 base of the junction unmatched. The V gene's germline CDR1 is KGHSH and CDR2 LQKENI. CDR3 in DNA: TGTGCCAGCTCAGCTAGCGGGAGCTCCTACGAGCAGTACTTC. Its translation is CASSASGSSYEQYF.

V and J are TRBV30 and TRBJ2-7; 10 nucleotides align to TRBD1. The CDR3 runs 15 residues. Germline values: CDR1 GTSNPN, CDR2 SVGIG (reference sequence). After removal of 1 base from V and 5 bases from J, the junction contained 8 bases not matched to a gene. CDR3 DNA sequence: TGTGCCTGGAGTGCAGGGACAGGGGTTCGGCACGAGCAGTACTTC. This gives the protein CAWSAGTGVRHEQYF.

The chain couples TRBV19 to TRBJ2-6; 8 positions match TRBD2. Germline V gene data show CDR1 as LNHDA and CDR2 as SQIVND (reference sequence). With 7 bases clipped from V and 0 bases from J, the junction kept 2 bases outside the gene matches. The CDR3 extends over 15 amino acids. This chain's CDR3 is CASKRESSGANVLTF. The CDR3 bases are TGTGCCAGTAAGCGGGAGAGCTCTGGGGCCAACGTCCTGACTTTC.

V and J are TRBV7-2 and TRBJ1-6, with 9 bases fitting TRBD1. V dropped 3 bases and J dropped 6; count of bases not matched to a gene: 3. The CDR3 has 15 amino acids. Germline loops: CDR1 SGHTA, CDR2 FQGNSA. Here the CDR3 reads CASSFLGQGNSPLHF. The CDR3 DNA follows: TGTGCCAGCAGCTTCTTGGGACAGGGTAATTCACCCCTCCACTTT. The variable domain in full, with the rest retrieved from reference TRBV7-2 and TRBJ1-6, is GAGVSQSPSNKVTEKGKDVELRCDPISGHTALYWYRQSLGQGLEFLIYFQGNSAPDKSGLPSDRFSAERTGGSVSTLTIQRTQQEDSAVYLCASSFLGQGNSPLHFGNGTRLTVT.

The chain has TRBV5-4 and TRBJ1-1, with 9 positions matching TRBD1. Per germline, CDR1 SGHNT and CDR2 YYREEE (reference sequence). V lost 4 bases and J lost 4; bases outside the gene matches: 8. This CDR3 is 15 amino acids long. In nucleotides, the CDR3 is TGTGCCAGCAGCGGCCGGACAGGGGCAGTCACTGAAGCTTTCTTT. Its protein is CASSGRTGAVTEAFF.

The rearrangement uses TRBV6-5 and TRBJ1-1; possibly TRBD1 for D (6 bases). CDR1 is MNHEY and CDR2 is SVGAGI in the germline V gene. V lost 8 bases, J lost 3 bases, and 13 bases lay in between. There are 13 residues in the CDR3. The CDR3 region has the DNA TGTGCCAGCGGGAGGGGGAAGGACACTGAAGCTTTCTTT. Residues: CASGRGKDTEAFF.

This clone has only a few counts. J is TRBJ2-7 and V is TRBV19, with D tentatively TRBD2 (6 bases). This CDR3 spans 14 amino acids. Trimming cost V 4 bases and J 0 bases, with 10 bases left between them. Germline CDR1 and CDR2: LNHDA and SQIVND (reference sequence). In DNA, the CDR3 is TGTGCCAGTAGTAGGGACTTCAACTCCTACGAGCAGTACTTC. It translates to CASSRDFNSYEQYF.

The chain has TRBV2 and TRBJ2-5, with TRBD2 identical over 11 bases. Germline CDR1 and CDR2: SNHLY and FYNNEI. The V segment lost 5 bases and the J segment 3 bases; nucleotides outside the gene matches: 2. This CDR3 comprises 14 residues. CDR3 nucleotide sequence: TGTGCCAGCAGTTTTAGCGGGAGGGAAGAGACCCAGTACTTC. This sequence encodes CASSFSGREETQYF. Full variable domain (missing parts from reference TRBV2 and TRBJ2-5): EPEVTQTPSHQVTQMGQEVILRCVPISNHLYFYWYRQILGQKVEFLVSFYNNEISEKSEIFDDQFSVERPDGSNFTLKIRSTKLEDSAMYFCASSFSGREETQYFGPGTRLLVL.

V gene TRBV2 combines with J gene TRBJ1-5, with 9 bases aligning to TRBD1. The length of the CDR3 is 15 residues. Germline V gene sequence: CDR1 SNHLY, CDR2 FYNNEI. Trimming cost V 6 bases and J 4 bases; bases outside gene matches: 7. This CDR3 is CASRTGTGTNQPQHF. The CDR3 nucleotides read TGTGCCAGCAGGACCGGGACAGGGACGAATCAGCCCCAGCATTTT.